Listed here are 18 T cell receptor beta chains from one sample, sequenced in a study of human T cells and chemical hapten exposure. Time point defined: pre-sensitization, week 0. This sample's treatment: therapeutic diphenylcyclopropenone sensitization with weekly scalp DPC. TCRdb reanalysed the RACE reads using MiXCR and keeps one entry per CDR3 protein. The repertoire holds 60,000 or so distinct CDR3 sequences, with 9.5% to 10% as singletons. Material: whole blood, obtained in connection with sensitization to the hapten diphenylcyclopropenone (DPC). These receptor sequences come from a man aged 40-50 years with alopecia areata. Some clones in this sample may be carry-over from other donors' samples.

The chain uses TRBV10-3 and TRBJ2-1; 9 bases line up with TRBD2. CDR3 length: 14 amino acids. Germline V CDR1 and CDR2: ENHRY, SYGVKD. The V gene end was trimmed by 4 bases and the J gene end by 9 bases; junction bases not matched to a gene: 7. This CDR3 is CAISGIAGVGEQFF. The CDR3 DNA is TGTGCCATCAGTGGGATAGCGGGAGTTGGTGAGCAGTTCTTC.

Many counts were recorded for this clonotype. The chain has TRBV28 and TRBJ2-1; 8 bases agree with TRBD1. With V trimmed by 9 bases and J by 7 bases, 11 bases remained unmatched. CDR1 MDHEN and CDR2 SYDVKM come from the germline V gene. The CDR3 extends over 14 amino acids. The CDR3 DNA sequence: TGTGCCAGTTTCCCGGAGGACAGGGTAAATGAGCAGTTCTTC. Protein: CASFPEDRVNEQFF.

This clonotype was observed a few times. This chain uses TRBV6-1 with TRBJ2-6, with no clear D. The CDR3 length is 15 residues. Germline CDR1 and CDR2: MNHNS and SASEGT. V gave up 0 bases and J gave up 0 bases, with 3 bases separating them. CDR3 sequence (DNA): TGTGCCAGCAGTGAAGCTTCCTCTGGGGCCAACGTCCTGACTTTC. The encoded protein is CASSEASSGANVLTF.

The sample holds a few counts of this clonotype. The rearrangement uses TRBV15 and TRBJ2-1; D possibly corresponds to TRBD1 (6 bases). The CDR3 consists of 14 residues. Trimming shortened V by 3 bases and J by 6 bases, and 12 bases separated the two germline ends. Per the germline V gene, CDR1 is LNHNV and CDR2 is YYDKDF (reference sequence). The CDR3 coding sequence is TGTGCCACCAGCAGGGGGCAGGGGTTCAATGAGCAGTTCTTC. Residues: CATSRGQGFNEQFF.

This clonotype has ten or more counts. V is TRBV19 and J is TRBJ2-1, with D perhaps matching TRBD1 (6 bases). Trimming left V 2 bases short and J 9 bases short, with 11 bases between. This CDR3 has 13 residues. Germline loops: CDR1 LNHDA, CDR2 SQIVND (reference sequence). The CDR3 DNA sequence: TGTGCCAGTAGTATATGGGGGCACGGTGAGCAGTTCTTC. Its protein is CASSIWGHGEQFF.

The V and J genes are TRBV9 and TRBJ1-6; D uncertain. CDR1 and CDR2 from the germline V gene are SGDLS and YYNGEE. Trimming took 2 bases from V and 8 from J, leaving 11 bases between them. The CDR3 extends over 14 amino acids. The CDR3 spells CASSVGMRDSPLHF. The CDR3 nucleotides are TGTGCCAGCAGCGTGGGGATGAGGGATTCACCCCTCCACTTT.

V gene TRBV5-1 combines with J gene TRBJ2-3, with TRBD2 matching 13 bases. The CDR3 contains 15 residues. The ends lost 4 bases at V and 4 bases at J; junction bases unmatched: 3. Germline CDR1 SGHRS, CDR2 YFSETQ. Written as DNA, the CDR3 is TGCGCCAGCAGCCGGACTAGCGGGAGCTCAGATACGCAGTATTTT. Translated: CASSRTSGSSDTQYF.

CDR3 amino acids: CASSFSGTDSQPQHF. The CDR3 DNA reads as TGTGCCAGCAGCTTCTCCGGGACAGACAGTCAGCCCCAGCATTTT. The J gene is TRBJ1-5, the V gene TRBV7-2; 7 bases match TRBD1. The CDR3 extends over 15 amino acids. Germline trimming cut 3 bases from V and 6 bases from J; bases unmatched to any gene: 8. CDR1 and CDR2 (germline): SGHTA, FQGNSA.

This chain links TRBV4-2 with TRBJ2-7; D ambiguous. Trimming took 1 base from V and 5 from J, leaving 3 bases between them. Looked up from germline, CDR1 is LGHNA and CDR2 is YNFKEQ. The CDR3 is made up of 11 amino acids. For the CDR3, the DNA is TGTGCCAGCAGCCAAGGAAACGAGCAGTACTTC. It is translated as CASSQGNEQYF.

The chain links TRBV7-9 to TRBJ2-2; 7 nucleotides line up with TRBD2. The J segment lost 1 base and the V segment lost 5 bases, leaving 7 bases of the junction unmatched. CDR1 SEHNR and CDR2 FQNEAQ come from the germline V gene (reference sequence). This CDR3 region has 16 residues. The chain's CDR3 is CASSNSSSGNTGELFF. CDR3 nucleotides: TGTGCCAGCAGCAACTCCTCTAGCGGGAACACCGGGGAGCTGTTTTTT.

This clonotype was found many times. The V and J genes are TRBV21-1 and TRBJ2-1. TRBV21-1 is a recognized pseudogene. The CDR3 is made up of 10 amino acids. CDR3 protein: CASSDHEQFF. CDR3 nucleotide sequence: TGTGCCAGCAGTGACCATGAGCAGTTCTTC.

V and J are TRBV7-8 and TRBJ2-2; no clear D gene. The germline V gene encodes CDR1 SGHVS and CDR2 FQNEAQ. V was cut by 1 base and J by 4 bases, with 1 base left in between. The CDR3 contains 12 residues. Written as DNA, the CDR3 is TGTGCCAGCAGCTTAGTCACCGGGGAGCTGTTTTTT. Its protein product is CASSLVTGELFF. The whole variable domain, remainder taken from reference TRBV7-8 and TRBJ2-2, is GAGVSQSPRYKVAKRGQDVALRCDPISGHVSLFWYQQALGQGPEFLTYFQNEAQLDKSGLPSDRFFAERPEGSVSTLKIQRTQQEDSAVYLCASSLVTGELFFGEGSRLTVL.

This clonotype was seen only a few times. The chain recombines TRBV7-9 with TRBJ2-1; TRBD2 might be the D (6 bases). Germline CDR1 reads SEHNR; CDR2 reads FQNEAQ (reference sequence). V lost 1 base to trimming and J lost 5 bases, with 12 bases between them. The CDR3 is 15 residues long. The CDR3 spells CASSLESGPHNEQFF. The CDR3 DNA reads as TGTGCCAGCAGCTTAGAGAGCGGGCCCCACAATGAGCAGTTCTTC. The whole variable domain, filled in from reference TRBV7-9 and TRBJ2-1, reads DTGVSQNPRHKITKRGQNVTFRCDPISEHNRLYWYRQTLGQGPEFLTYFQNEAQLEKSRLLSDRFSAERPKGSFSTLEIQRTEQGDSAMYLCASSLESGPHNEQFFGPGTRLTVL.

This sequence joins TRBV30 and TRBJ2-2; D gene uncertain. The V gene's germline CDR1 is GTSNPN and CDR2 SVGIG (reference sequence). The CDR3 is 13 residues long. This CDR3 reads CVIGQEHTGELFF. The CDR3 DNA follows: TGTGTTATTGGTCAGGAGCACACCGGGGAGCTGTTTTTT.

The chain combines TRBV15 with TRBJ2-2; D is unresolved. V lost 11 bases and J lost 3, with 22 bases in between. This CDR3 region has 16 residues. Germline V gene data show CDR1 as LNHNV and CDR2 as YYDKDF (reference sequence). CDR3 coding DNA: TGTGCCGGTCTACCGGGCCGAGATTCTGACACCGGGGAGCTGTTTTTT. Its protein product is CAGLPGRDSDTGELFF.

V gene TRBV6-1 combines with J gene TRBJ2-7; 9 bases fit TRBD1. CDR1 is MNHNS and CDR2 is SASEGT in the germline V gene. J gave up 3 bases and V 5 bases, and 5 bases lay outside the gene matches. The CDR3 runs 14 residues. The CDR3 region is CASSSKTGGYEQYF. The DNA of the CDR3 is TGTGCCAGCAGTTCCAAGACAGGGGGCTACGAGCAGTACTTC.

This rearrangement joins TRBV12-3 or TRBV12-4 to TRBJ2-5; 9 bases line up with TRBD2. The CDR3 runs to 13 residues. Trimming at V came to 7 bases and at J to 4 bases, leaving 4 bases not matched to a gene. This CDR3 is CASTFSGRETQYF. For the CDR3, the DNA is TGTGCCAGCACCTTTAGCGGGAGAGAGACCCAGTACTTC.

There are a few counts of this clonotype. This chain uses TRBV28 with TRBJ1-1, with D unclear. Between the trimmed V and J ends, which lost 10 bases and 3 bases, there was a span of 18 bases. The germline V gene encodes CDR1 MDHEN and CDR2 SYDVKM. The CDR3 sequence is 14 residues long. The CDR3 is CATLGWEVDTEAFF. The CDR3 nucleotides are TGTGCCACGTTAGGGTGGGAAGTGGACACTGAAGCTTTCTTT.